These 21 T cell receptor beta chains share one sample of origin, sequenced in a study of beta chain features in type 1 diabetes. Since all of the isolated RNA was reverse transcribed, expressed TCRB transcripts were what got sequenced. TCRdb's table, derived via immunoSEQ multiplex PCR, lists solely in-frame clones and lacks some. This table holds roughly 120,000 clones, approximately 37% found once. The sequencing input was stem cell memory CD4+ T cells from blood. These receptors all come from a woman between 18 and 30 years old in good health.

The CDR3 coding sequence is TGTGCCAGTAGTATAGACTGGGCCACAGATACGCAGTATTTT. This encodes CASSIDWATDTQYF. The chain combines TRBV19 with TRBJ2-3; no reliable D call. The V and J ends lost 0 bases and 2 bases respectively, with 6 bases between them. The CDR3 is made up of 14 amino acids. Per the germline V gene, CDR1 is LNHDA and CDR2 is SQIVND (reference sequence).

The chain links TRBV5-6 to TRBJ2-7; D is possibly TRBD1 (6 bases). V was trimmed by 5 bases and J by 6 bases, leaving 9 bases between them. Germline V lookup: CDR1 SGHDT, CDR2 YYEEEE. The CDR3 runs to 11 residues. CDR3 in DNA: TGTGCCAGCAGTCGCAGGGGCGAGCAGTACTTC. Protein product: CASSRRGEQYF.

This rearrangement joins TRBV5-4 to TRBJ2-5, with 8 nucleotides matching TRBD2. V gave up 0 bases and J gave up 4 bases; unmatched junction bases: 5. The germline V gene encodes CDR1 SGHNT and CDR2 YYREEE (reference sequence). The CDR3 covers 15 residues. The CDR3 DNA reads TGTGCCAGCAGCTTGGAGGGGACTAGGGGAGAGACCCAGTACTTC. Its translation: CASSLEGTRGETQYF.

This clone has just a few counts. The CDR3 DNA is TGTGCCAGCAGCCCCGGACTAGCGGGAGGGAGCCCCAACGAGCAGTACTTC. It codes for CASSPGLAGGSPNEQYF. The chain recombines TRBV7-2 with TRBJ2-7; 15 bases agree with TRBD2. From germline, CDR1 is SGHTA and CDR2 FQGNSA. CDR3 length equals 17 residues. V trimming: 5 bases; J trimming: 5 bases; junction bases outside the gene matches: 10.

A few counts support this clone. The chain is built from TRBV5-4 and TRBJ2-7, with D possibly being TRBD2 (6 bases). Per the germline V gene, CDR1 is SGHNT and CDR2 is YYREEE (reference sequence). The CDR3 length is 16 residues. With 1 base removed from V and 0 bases from J, the gap between germline ends came to 14 bases. The DNA for the CDR3 is TGTGCCAGCAGCTTGATGCAGCGGGTAAGCTCCTACGAGCAGTACTTC. This codes for CASSLMQRVSSYEQYF.

This clone came up a few times. This CDR3 is also generated by other DNA sequences in the sample. The chain uses TRBV6-4 and TRBJ1-2; 7 bases line up with TRBD1. The CDR3 is 13 amino acids. CDR1 and CDR2 (germline): MRHNA, SNTAGT. With V trimmed by 6 bases and J by 5 bases, 6 bases remained unmatched. CDR3 region: CASSRDSGYGYTF. The CDR3 region has the DNA TGTGCCAGCAGCCGGGACAGCGGGTATGGCTACACCTTC.

The gene calls are TRBV11-2 and TRBJ2-1; a possible D gene is TRBD2 (6 bases). Germline assignment: CDR1 SGHAT and CDR2 FQNNGV. V lost 5 bases to trimming and J lost 0 bases, with 17 bases between them. The CDR3 sequence is 17 residues long. The CDR3 sequence: CASSLLPSAHSYNEQFF. CDR3 DNA sequence: TGTGCCAGCAGCCTTCTACCTAGCGCCCACTCCTACAATGAGCAGTTCTTC.

This clone was seen a few times. The V and J genes are TRBV30 and TRBJ2-3; the match to TRBD2 covers 13 bases. Germline V gene sequence: CDR1 GTSNPN, CDR2 SVGIG (reference sequence). This CDR3 spans 15 amino acids. V gave up 6 bases and J gave up 5 bases; unmatched junction bases: 8. The CDR3 is CACPQGLAGRDTQYF. Here the CDR3 DNA reads TGTGCCTGTCCCCAGGGACTAGCGGGGAGAGATACGCAGTATTTT.

In this sample, this clone turned up a few times. The V gene is TRBV28, the J gene TRBJ1-1; the D is unclear. The CDR3 contains 13 residues. Trimming pared 2 bases from V and 4 bases from J, leaving 8 bases between. Germline CDR1 is MDHEN and CDR2 is SYDVKM. The CDR3, as DNA: TGTGCCAGCAGTTTAGAGGGAGCCACTGAAGCTTTCTTT. Its protein product is CASSLEGATEAFF.

The V call is TRBV28, the J call TRBJ2-5, with a weak D call TRBD1 (6 bases). CDR1 is MDHEN, CDR2 SYDVKM, per germline. The V and J ends lost 8 bases and 0 bases respectively, with 16 bases between them. This CDR3 has 15 residues. CDR3 DNA: TGTGCCAGCCTTTGGGGAAGGGGGTACCAAGAGACCCAGTACTTC. The encoded protein is CASLWGRGYQETQYF.

At least ten counts were recorded for this clone. V and J are TRBV29-1 and TRBJ2-5; 7 bases match TRBD2. J lost 2 bases, V lost 5 bases, and 5 bases had no gene match. CDR1 is SQVTM and CDR2 is ANQGSEA in the germline V gene. The CDR3 sequence is 13 residues long. The CDR3 protein is CSVIRGGQETQYF. DNA of the CDR3: TGCAGCGTTATTCGCGGGGGACAAGAGACCCAGTACTTC.

This clone was picked up a small number of times. V and J are TRBV5-1 and TRBJ2-4, with TRBD2 identical over 12 bases. CDR3 size: 17 residues. V dropped 4 bases and J dropped 2; count of bases not matched to a gene: 7. CDR1 SGHRS and CDR2 YFSETQ come from the germline V gene. The CDR3 sequence: CASSGTSGSLTKNIQYF. DNA for the CDR3: TGCGCCAGCAGCGGGACTAGCGGGTCCTTGACCAAAAACATTCAGTACTTC.

A few counts support this clone. The chain is built from TRBV4-1 and TRBJ1-5; 7 bases align to TRBD1. The CDR3 sequence is 15 residues long. After removal of 3 bases from V and 2 bases from J, the junction contained 4 bases not matched to a gene. The germline gives CDR1 MGHRA, CDR2 YSYEKL. The CDR3 coding sequence is TGCGCCAGCAGCCAGCCCAGGGGGGGCAATCAGCCCCAGCATTTT. This translates into CASSQPRGGNQPQHF.

A remark on this clone: Other DNA sequences in the same sample also yield this CDR3. The genes are TRBV28 and TRBJ2-7, with 7 bases aligning to TRBD2. The CDR3 contains 13 residues. Germline assignment: CDR1 MDHEN and CDR2 SYDVKM. Trimming at V came to 1 base and at J to 3 bases, leaving 0 bases not matched to a gene. The CDR3: CASSLSGGYEQYF. CDR3 nucleotide sequence: TGTGCCAGCAGTTTATCGGGGGGCTACGAGCAGTACTTC.

The chain carries TRBV11-1 and TRBJ1-2; TRBD1 aligns across 9 bases. V shed 5 bases, J shed 4 bases, and the junction held 5 bases outside the gene matches. The germline CDR1 and CDR2 sequences are SGHAT and FQDESV (reference sequence). The CDR3 runs 14 residues. The CDR3 DNA reads as TGTGCCAGCAGCCCCTTGACAGGGGGCTATGGCTACACCTTC. Translation: CASSPLTGGYGYTF.

The chain couples TRBV7-2 to TRBJ1-2, with D hard to call. The germline V gene has CDR1 SGHTA and CDR2 FQGNSA. The length of the CDR3 is 15 residues. Trimming left V 0 bases short and J 8 bases short, with 16 bases between. CDR3 sequence reads: CASSLAGTGSVGYTF. CDR3 DNA: TGTGCCAGCAGCTTAGCGGGTACGGGGTCGGTCGGCTACACCTTC.

V gene TRBV5-8 combines with J gene TRBJ1-2; no firm D call. The germline V gene encodes CDR1 SGHTS and CDR2 YDEGEE. Between the trimmed V and J ends, which lost 1 base and 0 bases, there was a span of 10 bases. This CDR3 is 15 amino acids long. CDR3 region: CASSLFRTPNYGYTF. The CDR3 DNA reads TGTGCCAGCAGCTTGTTCCGCACTCCTAACTATGGCTACACCTTC.

The chain recombines TRBV6-5 with TRBJ2-7, with D perhaps TRBD1 (5 bases). V shed 10 bases and J shed 0 bases, with 10 bases lying between them. Per germline, CDR1 MNHEY and CDR2 SVGAGI. The CDR3 runs to 12 residues. The CDR3, as DNA: TGTGCCACGAGGCAGGGCTCCTACGAGCAGTACTTC. It specifies CATRQGSYEQYF.

This clone was counted between two and nine times. This sequence joins TRBV28 and TRBJ1-1; TRBD1 is a possible D gene (6 bases). The CDR3 contains 17 residues. CDR1 is MDHEN, CDR2 SYDVKM, per germline. Trimming shortened V by 5 bases and J by 1 base, and 20 bases separated the two germline ends. The DNA of the CDR3 is TGTGCCAGCAGTCCCGGACACGAGGGGGACGGGAACACTGAAGCTTTCTTT. The encoded protein is CASSPGHEGDGNTEAFF.

V and J are TRBV10-3 and TRBJ1-1; D gene uncertain. The V and J ends lost 5 bases and 0 bases respectively, with 13 bases between them. CDR3 length: 15 residues. Per the germline V gene, CDR1 is ENHRY and CDR2 is SYGVKD. Here the CDR3 DNA reads TGTGCCATCAGTCCCTCGGCGGTGATGAACACTGAAGCTTTCTTT. Amino acid sequence: CAISPSAVMNTEAFF.

This clone has more than one count but fewer than ten. The chain combines TRBV9 with TRBJ2-5; a possible D gene is TRBD1 (5 bases). Trimming left V 0 bases short and J 5 bases short, with 11 bases between. The CDR3 loop spans 14 amino acids. Looked up from germline, CDR1 is SGDLS and CDR2 is YYNGEE. Here the CDR3 reads CASSVGRAGETQYF. DNA for the CDR3: TGTGCCAGCAGCGTAGGCAGGGCTGGCGAGACCCAGTACTTC.